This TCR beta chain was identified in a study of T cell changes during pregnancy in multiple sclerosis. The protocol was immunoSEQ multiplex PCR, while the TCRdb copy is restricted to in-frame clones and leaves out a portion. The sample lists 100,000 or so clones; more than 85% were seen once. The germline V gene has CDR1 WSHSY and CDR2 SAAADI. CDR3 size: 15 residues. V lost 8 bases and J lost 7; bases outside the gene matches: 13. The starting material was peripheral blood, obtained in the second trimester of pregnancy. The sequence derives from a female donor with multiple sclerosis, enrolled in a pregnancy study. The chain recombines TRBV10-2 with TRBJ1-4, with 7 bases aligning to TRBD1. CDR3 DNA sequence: TGCGCCAGCCGCGTTTCCGGGACAGAGGGTGAAAAACTGTTTTTT. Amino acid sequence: CASRVSGTEGEKLFF.